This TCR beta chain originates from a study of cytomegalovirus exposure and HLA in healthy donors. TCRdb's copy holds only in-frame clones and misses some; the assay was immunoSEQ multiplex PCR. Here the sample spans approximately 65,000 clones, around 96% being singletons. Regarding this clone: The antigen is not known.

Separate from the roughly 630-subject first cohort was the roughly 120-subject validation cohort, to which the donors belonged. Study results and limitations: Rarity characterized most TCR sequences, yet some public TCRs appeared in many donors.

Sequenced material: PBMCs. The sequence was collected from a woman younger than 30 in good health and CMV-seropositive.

The CDR3 nucleotides are TGTGCCAGCAGCCGAACCGGGACTAGCCATGAGCAGTTCTTC. Amino acids: CASSRTGTSHEQFF. This chain joins TRBV7-3 and TRBJ2-1, with TRBD2 identical over 9 bases. The CDR3 is made up of 14 amino acids. Germline loops: CDR1 SGHTA, CDR2 FQGTGA. Trimming took 5 bases from V and 8 from J; bases not matched to a gene: 7. The complete variable domain, with remaining parts taken from reference TRBV7-3 and TRBJ2-1, reads GAGVSQTPSNKVTEKGKYVELRCDPISGHTALYWYRQSLGQGPEFLIYFQGTGAADDSGLPNDRFFAVRPEGSVSTLKIQRTERGDSAVYLCASSRTGTSHEQFFGPGTRLTVL.